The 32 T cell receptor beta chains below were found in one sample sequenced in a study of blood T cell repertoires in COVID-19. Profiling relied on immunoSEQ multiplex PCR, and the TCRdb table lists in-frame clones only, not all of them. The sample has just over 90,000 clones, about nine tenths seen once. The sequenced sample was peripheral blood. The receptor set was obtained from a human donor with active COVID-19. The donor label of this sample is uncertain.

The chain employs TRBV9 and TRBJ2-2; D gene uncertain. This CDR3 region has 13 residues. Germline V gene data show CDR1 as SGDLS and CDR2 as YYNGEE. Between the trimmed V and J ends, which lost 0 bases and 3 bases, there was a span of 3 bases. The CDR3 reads CASSVADTGELFF. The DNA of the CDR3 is TGTGCCAGCAGCGTAGCGGACACCGGGGAGCTGTTTTTT.

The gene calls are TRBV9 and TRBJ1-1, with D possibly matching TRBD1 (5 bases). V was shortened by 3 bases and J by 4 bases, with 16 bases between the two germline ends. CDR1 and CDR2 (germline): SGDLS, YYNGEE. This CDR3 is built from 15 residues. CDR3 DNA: TGTGCCAGCAGCGCCCAGGGCGAGGTAGGCACTGAAGCTTTCTTT. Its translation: CASSAQGEVGTEAFF.

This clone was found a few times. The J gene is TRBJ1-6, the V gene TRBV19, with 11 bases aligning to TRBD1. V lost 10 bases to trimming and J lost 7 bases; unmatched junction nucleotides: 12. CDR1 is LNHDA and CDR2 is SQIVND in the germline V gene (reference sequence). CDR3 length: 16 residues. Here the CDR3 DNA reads TGTGCCACCCGAGACCGGGACAGGGGGGTCAATTCACCCCTCCACTTT. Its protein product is CATRDRDRGVNSPLHF.

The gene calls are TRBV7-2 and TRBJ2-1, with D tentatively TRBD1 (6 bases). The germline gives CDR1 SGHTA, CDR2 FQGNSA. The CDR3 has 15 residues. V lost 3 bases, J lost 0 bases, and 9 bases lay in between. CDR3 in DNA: TGTGCCAGCAGCTTTGAGGGGGTCTCCTACAATGAGCAGTTCTTC. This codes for CASSFEGVSYNEQFF. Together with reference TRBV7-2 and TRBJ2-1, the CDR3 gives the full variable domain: GAGVSQSPSNKVTEKGKDVELRCDPISGHTALYWYRQSLGQGLEFLIYFQGNSAPDKSGLPSDRFSAERTGGSVSTLTIQRTQQEDSAVYLCASSFEGVSYNEQFFGPGTRLTVL.

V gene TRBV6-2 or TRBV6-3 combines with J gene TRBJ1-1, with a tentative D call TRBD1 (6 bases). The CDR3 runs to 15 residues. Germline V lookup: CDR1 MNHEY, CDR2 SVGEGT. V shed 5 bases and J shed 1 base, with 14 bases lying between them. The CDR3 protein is CASSRRRGRNTEAFF. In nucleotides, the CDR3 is TGTGCCAGCAGTCGGCGCAGGGGACGGAACACTGAAGCTTTCTTT.

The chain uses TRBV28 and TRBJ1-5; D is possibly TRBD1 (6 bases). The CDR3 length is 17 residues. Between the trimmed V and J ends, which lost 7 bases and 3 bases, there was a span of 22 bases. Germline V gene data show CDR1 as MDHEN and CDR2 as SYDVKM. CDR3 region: CASTLGGWTELNQPQHF. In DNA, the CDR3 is TGTGCCAGCACCCTAGGGGGTTGGACAGAGCTCAATCAGCCCCAGCATTTT.

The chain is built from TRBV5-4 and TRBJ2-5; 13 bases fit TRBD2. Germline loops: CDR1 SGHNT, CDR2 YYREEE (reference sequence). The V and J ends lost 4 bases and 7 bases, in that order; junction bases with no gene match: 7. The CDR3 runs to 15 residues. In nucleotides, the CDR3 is TGTGCCAGCAGCCTCGGGACTAGCGGGGAGGTGACCCAGTACTTC. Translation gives CASSLGTSGEVTQYF.

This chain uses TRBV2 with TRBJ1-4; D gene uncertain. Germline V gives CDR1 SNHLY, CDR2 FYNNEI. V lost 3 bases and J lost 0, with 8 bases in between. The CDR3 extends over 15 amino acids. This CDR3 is CASSEEVATNEKLFF. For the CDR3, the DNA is TGTGCCAGCAGTGAGGAGGTGGCAACTAATGAAAAACTGTTTTTT.

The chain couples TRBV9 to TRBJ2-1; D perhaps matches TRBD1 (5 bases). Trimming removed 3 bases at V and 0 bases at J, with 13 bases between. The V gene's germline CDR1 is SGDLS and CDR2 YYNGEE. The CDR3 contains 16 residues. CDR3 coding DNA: TGTGCCAGCAGCGAGCAGGGTCCGAGCTCCTACAATGAGCAGTTCTTC. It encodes CASSEQGPSSYNEQFF.

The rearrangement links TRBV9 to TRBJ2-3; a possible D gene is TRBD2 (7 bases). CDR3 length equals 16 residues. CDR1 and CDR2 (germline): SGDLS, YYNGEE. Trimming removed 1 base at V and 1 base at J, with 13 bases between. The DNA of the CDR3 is TGTGCCAGCAGCGTAATGGAGGGGGGGGGCACAGATACGCAGTATTTT. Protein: CASSVMEGGGTDTQYF.

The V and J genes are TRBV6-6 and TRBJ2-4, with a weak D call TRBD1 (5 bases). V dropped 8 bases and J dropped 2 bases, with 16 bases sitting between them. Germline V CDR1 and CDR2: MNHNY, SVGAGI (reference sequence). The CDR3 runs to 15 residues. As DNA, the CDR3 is TGTGCCAGCGGGATGCTAGGGGTTACCAAAAACATTCAGTACTTC. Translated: CASGMLGVTKNIQYF.

The CDR3 spells CAQRRGDVRDTQYF. DNA for the CDR3: TGTGCCCAAAGGAGGGGCGACGTGCGGGATACGCAGTATTTT. The genes are TRBV2 and TRBJ2-3; a possible D gene is TRBD2 (6 bases). CDR3 size: 14 residues. V lost 11 bases to trimming and J lost 6 bases, with 21 bases between them. Germline CDR1 SNHLY, CDR2 FYNNEI.

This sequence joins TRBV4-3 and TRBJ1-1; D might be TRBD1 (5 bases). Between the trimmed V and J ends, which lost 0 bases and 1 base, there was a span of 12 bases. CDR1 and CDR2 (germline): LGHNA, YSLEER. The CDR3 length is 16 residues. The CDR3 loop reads CASSQDGAGWNTEAFF. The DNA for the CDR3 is TGCGCCAGCAGCCAAGATGGGGCAGGCTGGAACACTGAAGCTTTCTTT.

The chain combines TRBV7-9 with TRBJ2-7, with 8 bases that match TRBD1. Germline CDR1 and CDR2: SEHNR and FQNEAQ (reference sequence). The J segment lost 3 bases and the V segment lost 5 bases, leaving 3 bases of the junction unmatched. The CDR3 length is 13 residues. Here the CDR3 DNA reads TGTGCCAGCAGCCCCACAGGGGGCTACGAGCAGTACTTC. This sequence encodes CASSPTGGYEQYF.

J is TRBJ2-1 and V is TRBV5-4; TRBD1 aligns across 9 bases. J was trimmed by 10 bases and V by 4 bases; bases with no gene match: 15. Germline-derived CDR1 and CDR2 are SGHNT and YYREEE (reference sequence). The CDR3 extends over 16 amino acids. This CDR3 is CASSPAGTGLDSEQFF. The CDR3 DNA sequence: TGTGCCAGCAGCCCCGCCGGGACAGGGCTAGATTCCGAGCAGTTCTTC.

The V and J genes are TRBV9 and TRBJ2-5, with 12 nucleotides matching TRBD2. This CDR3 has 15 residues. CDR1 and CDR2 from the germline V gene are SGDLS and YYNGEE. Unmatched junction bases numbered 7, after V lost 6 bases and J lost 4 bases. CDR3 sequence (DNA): TGTGCCAGCAATCTAGCGGGGGGGCCTCGAGAGACCCAGTACTTC. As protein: CASNLAGGPRETQYF.

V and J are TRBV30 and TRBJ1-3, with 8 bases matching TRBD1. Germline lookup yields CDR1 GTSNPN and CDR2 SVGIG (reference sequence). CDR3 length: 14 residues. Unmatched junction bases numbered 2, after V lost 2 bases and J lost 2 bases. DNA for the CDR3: TGTGCCTGGAGTAGGGGACAGGCTGGAAACACCATATATTTT. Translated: CAWSRGQAGNTIYF.

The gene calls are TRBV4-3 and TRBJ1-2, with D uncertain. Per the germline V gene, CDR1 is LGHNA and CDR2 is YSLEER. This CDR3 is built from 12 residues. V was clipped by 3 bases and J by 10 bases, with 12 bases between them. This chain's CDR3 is CASSQAPSIYTF. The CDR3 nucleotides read TGCGCCAGCAGCCAGGCCCCTTCCATCTACACCTTC.

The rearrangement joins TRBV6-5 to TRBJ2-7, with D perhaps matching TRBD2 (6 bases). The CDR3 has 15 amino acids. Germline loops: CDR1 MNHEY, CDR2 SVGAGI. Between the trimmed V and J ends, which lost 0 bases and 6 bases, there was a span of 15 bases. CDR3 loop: CASSYSPRGESEQYF. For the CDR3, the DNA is TGTGCCAGCAGTTACTCCCCGCGGGGTGAATCCGAGCAGTACTTC.

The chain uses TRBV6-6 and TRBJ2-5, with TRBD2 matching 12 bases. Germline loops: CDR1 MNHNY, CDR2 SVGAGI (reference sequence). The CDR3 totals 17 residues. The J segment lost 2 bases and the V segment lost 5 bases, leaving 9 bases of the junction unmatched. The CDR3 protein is CASSPRLAGVRQETQYF. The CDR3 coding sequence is TGTGCCAGCAGTCCCAGACTAGCGGGGGTTCGTCAAGAGACCCAGTACTTC.

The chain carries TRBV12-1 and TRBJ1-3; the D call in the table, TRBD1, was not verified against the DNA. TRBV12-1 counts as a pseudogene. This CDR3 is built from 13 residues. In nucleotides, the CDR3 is TGTGCCAGCAGCCAGGGGTCTGGAAACACCATATATTTT. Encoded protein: CASSQGSGNTIYF.

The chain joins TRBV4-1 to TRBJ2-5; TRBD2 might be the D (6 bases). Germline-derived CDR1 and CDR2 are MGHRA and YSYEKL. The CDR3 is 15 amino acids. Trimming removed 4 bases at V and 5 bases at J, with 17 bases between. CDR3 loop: CASSPTGTSWETQYF. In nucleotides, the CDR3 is TGCGCCAGCAGCCCTACCGGAACTAGCTGGGAGACCCAGTACTTC.

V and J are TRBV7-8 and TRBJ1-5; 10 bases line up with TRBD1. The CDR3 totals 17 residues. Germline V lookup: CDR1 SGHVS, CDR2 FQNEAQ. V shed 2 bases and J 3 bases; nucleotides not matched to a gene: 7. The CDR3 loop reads CASSLSGQGRINQPQHF. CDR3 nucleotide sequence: TGTGCCAGCAGCTTATCGGGACAGGGGCGAATCAATCAGCCCCAGCATTTT.

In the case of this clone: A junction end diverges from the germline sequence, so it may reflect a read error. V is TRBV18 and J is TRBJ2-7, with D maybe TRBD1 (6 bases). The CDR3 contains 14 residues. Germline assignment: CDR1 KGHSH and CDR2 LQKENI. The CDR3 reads CVSSPGQLPAEQYF. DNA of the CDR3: TGTGTCAGCTCACCCGGACAGCTACCGGCCGAGCAGTACTTC.

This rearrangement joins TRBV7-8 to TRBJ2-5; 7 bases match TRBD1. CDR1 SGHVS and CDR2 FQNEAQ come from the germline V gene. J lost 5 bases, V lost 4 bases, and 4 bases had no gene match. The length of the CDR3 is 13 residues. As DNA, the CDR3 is TGTGCCAGCAGCTATAGGACAGGCGAGACCCAGTACTTC. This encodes CASSYRTGETQYF.

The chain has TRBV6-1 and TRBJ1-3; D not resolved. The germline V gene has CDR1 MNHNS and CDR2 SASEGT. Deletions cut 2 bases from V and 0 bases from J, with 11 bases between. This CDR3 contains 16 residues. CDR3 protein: CASSELVMSSGNTIYF. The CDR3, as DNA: TGTGCCAGCAGTGAATTGGTGATGAGCTCTGGAAACACCATATATTTT.

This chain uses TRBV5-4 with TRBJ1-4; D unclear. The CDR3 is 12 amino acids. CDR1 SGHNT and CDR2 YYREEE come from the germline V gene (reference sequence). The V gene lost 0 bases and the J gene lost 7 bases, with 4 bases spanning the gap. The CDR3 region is CASSLGAEKLFF. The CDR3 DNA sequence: TGTGCCAGCAGCTTGGGGGCTGAAAAACTGTTTTTT.

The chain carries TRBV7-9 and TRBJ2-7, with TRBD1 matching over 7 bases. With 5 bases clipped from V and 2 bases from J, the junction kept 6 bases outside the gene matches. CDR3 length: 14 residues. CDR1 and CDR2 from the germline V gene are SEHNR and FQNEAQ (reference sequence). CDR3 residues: CASSIGTAPYEQYF. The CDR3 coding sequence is TGTGCCAGCAGCATCGGGACAGCTCCCTACGAGCAGTACTTC.

The CDR3 region is CASSIPSSGANVLTF. The CDR3 DNA reads TGTGCCAGTAGTATCCCCAGCTCTGGGGCCAACGTCCTGACTTTC. The V call is TRBV19, the J call TRBJ2-6; D call uncertain. Between the trimmed V and J ends, which lost 3 bases and 0 bases, there was a span of 6 bases. The CDR3 has 15 amino acids. Germline V CDR1 and CDR2: LNHDA, SQIVND (reference sequence). The whole variable domain, filled in from reference TRBV19 and TRBJ2-6, reads DGGITQSPKYLFRKEGQNVTLSCEQNLNHDAMYWYRQDPGQGLRLIYYSQIVNDFQKGDIAEGYSVSREKKESFPLTVTSAQKNPTAFYLCASSIPSSGANVLTFGAGSRLTVL.

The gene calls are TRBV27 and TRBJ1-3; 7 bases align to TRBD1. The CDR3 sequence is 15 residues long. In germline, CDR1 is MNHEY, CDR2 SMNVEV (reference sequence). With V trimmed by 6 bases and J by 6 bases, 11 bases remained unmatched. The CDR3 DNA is TGTGCCAGCAGACCGGGACAGTCCCCGGAAAACACCATATATTTT. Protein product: CASRPGQSPENTIYF.

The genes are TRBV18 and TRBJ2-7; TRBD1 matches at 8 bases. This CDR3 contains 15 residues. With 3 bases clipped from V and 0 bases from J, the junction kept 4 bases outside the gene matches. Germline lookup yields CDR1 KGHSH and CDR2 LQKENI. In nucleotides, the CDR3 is TGTGCCAGCTCACCGACCGGACAGGGCTCCTACGAGCAGTACTTC. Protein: CASSPTGQGSYEQYF.

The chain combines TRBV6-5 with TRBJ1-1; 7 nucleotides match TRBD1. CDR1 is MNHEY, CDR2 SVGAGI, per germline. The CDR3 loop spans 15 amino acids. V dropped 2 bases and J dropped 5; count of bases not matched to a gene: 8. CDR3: CASSYGQVLGTEAFF. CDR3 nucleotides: TGTGCCAGCAGTTACGGACAGGTGTTGGGGACTGAAGCTTTCTTT.